Below, one T cell receptor (beta chain) is given with its context. Its antigen is not known. cDNA synthesis used the whole RNA isolate, giving expressed TCRB sequences. Method: immunoSEQ multiplex PCR; TCRdb's copy keeps in-frame clones and lacks some. The table has roughly 310,000 clones, about 11% seen once. The ends were cut back, 5 bases at V and 3 bases at J, with 10 bases in the middle. From germline, CDR1 is SGHNT and CDR2 YENEEA. The CDR3 runs 13 residues. The sample belongs to a study of beta chain features in type 1 diabetes. Findings of the study overall: Across patients, naive, central memory and Treg TCRB repertoires exhibited apparently greater similarity than was observed across healthy donors. Type 1 diabetes patients showed a moderate but significant shortening of TCRB CDR3s in all four CD4+ subsets. There were fewer insertions and more deletions at the VDJ junctions of type 1 diabetes patients.

The chain employs TRBV11-3 and TRBJ2-5, with D tentatively TRBD1 (5 bases). Material for sequencing was naive CD4+ T cells from blood. The sequence was collected from a woman aged 25 to 39 in good health. The CDR3 DNA reads as TGTGCCAGCAGCGTCTCAGGGAAAGAGACCCAGTACTTC. Protein product: CASSVSGKETQYF.